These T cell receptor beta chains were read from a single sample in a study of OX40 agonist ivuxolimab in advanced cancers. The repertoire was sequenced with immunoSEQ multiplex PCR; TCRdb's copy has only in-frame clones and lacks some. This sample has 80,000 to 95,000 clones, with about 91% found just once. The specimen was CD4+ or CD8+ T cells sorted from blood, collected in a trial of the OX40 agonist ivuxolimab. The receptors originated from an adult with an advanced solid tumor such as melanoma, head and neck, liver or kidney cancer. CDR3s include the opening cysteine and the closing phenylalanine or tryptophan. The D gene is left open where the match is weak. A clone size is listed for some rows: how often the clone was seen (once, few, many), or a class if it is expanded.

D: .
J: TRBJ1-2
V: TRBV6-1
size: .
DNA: TGTGCCAGCAGTGATTGGGTGTTGATTCGGGGGGAATATGGCTACACCTTC
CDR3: CASSDWVLIRGEYGYTF

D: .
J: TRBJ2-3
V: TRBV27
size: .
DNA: TGTGCCAGCAGTTTACAGTACTCAGATACGCAGTATTTT
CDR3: CASSLQYSDTQYF

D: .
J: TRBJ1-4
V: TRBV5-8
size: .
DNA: TGTGCCAGCAGCTTCGGGACTAACGGGGAAAAACTGTTTTTT
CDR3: CASSFGTNGEKLFF

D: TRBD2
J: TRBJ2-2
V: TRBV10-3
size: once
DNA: TGTGCCATCAGGCCTAGCGGAGGCCGGGGCACCGGGGAGCTGTTTTTT
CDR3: CAIRPSGGRGTGELFF

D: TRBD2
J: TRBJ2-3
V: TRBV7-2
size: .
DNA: TGTGCCAGCAGCTCCGGCCCTAGCGGGAGGGCCCGGGCGAGTGGCACGCAGTATTTT
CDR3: CASSSGPSGRARASGTQYF

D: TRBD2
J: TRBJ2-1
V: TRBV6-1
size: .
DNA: TGTGCCAGCAGCCAAGCGGGAGGGTACAATGAGCAGTTCTTC
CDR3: CASSQAGGYNEQFF

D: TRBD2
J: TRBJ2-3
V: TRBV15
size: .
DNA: TGTGCCACCAGCAGCAGATTAGCGGGGGCCCGCACAGATACGCAGTATTTT
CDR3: CATSSRLAGARTDTQYF

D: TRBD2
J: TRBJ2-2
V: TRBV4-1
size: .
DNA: TGCGCCAGCAGCCACCTAGCGGGATTTACCGGGGAGCTGTTTTTT
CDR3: CASSHLAGFTGELFF

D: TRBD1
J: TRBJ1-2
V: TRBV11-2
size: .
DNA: TGTGCCAGCAGCTTAAACGGACAGGGCGTCTTCACCTTC
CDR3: CASSLNGQGVFTF

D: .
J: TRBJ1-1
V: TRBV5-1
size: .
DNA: TGCGCCAGCACTTACTCCGGACAGAACGAGAACACTGAAGCTTTCTTT
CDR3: CASTYSGQNENTEAFF

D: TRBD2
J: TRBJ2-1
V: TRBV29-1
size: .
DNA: TGCAGCGTGGGACTAGCCAATGAGCAGTTCTTC
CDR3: CSVGLANEQFF

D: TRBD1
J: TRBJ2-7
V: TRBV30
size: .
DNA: TGTGCCGGACAGGGGGCTTTAGGAGAGCAGTACTTC
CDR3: CAGQGALGEQYF

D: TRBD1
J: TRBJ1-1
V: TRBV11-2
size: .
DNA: TGTGCCAGCAGTTCACAGGGGGGGAACACTGAAGCTTTCTTT
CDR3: CASSSQGGNTEAFF

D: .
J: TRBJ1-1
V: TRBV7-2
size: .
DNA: TGTGCCAGCAGCTTAGGTGTATGGGGAATAATGAACACTGAAGCTTTCTTT
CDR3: CASSLGVWGIMNTEAFF

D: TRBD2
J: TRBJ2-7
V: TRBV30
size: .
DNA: TGTGCCTGGAGTGTACGCCCCCTAAGCGGGGGGAACTACGAGCAGTACTTC
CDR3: CAWSVRPLSGGNYEQYF

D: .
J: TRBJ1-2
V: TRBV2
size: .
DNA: TGTGCCAGCAGTTCGGGACAAGGTCGAGGCTACACCTTC
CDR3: CASSSGQGRGYTF

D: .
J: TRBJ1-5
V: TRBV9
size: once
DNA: TGTGCCAGCAGCATCGGTCCAGGGTGGGATCAGCCCCAGCATTTT
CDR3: CASSIGPGWDQPQHF

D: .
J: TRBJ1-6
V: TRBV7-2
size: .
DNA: TGTGCCAGCAGCTTAGTTGAGCAGAGCTCCTATAATTCACCCCTCCACTTT
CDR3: CASSLVEQSSYNSPLHF

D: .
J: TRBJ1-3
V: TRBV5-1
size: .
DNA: TGCGCCAGCAGCACCCTCGGTCCCGCTCCTGGAAACACCATATATTTT
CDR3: CASSTLGPAPGNTIYF

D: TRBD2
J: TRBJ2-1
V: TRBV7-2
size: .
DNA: TGTGCCAGCAGGGGGATAGCGGGAGGGGGCTCCTACAATGAGCAGTTCTTC
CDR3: CASRGIAGGGSYNEQFF

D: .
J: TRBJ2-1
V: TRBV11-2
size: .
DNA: TGTGCCAGCAGCTTGAGTACTCAGAGACAGGATGAGCAGTTCTTC
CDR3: CASSLSTQRQDEQFF

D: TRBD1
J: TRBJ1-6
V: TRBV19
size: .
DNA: TGTGCCAGTAGTGTTGGGACAGCTAATTCACCCCTCCACTTT
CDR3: CASSVGTANSPLHF

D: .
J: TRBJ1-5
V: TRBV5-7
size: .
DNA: TGTGCCAGCAGCTGCACGGGGGGACAGCCCCAGCATTTT
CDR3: CASSCTGGQPQHF

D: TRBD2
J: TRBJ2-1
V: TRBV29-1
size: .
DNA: TGCAGCGTTGCCGGGACTAGCGGGGGGCTACACAATGAGCAGTTCTTC
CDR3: CSVAGTSGGLHNEQFF

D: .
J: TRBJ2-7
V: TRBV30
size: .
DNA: TGTGCCTGGACTCCCCCTGATAGGACAGCCTACGAGCAGTACTTC
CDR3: CAWTPPDRTAYEQYF

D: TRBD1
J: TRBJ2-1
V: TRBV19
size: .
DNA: TGTGCCAGTAGTATGGGCAGGGGGCTTAATGAGCAGTTCTTC
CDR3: CASSMGRGLNEQFF

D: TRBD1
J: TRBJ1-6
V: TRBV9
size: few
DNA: TGTGCCAGCAGCGTTAATAACAGGGGAAATTCACCCCTCCACTTT
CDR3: CASSVNNRGNSPLHF

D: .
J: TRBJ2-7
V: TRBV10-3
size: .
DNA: TGTGCCATCAGTGAGTCGATGCAGGGGTCCTACGAGCAGTACTTC
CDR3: CAISESMQGSYEQYF

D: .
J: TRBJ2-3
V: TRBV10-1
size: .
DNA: TGCGCCAGCAGATCGGACACCACAGATACGCAGTATTTT
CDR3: CASRSDTTDTQYF

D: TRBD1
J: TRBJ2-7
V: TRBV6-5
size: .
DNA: TGTGCCAGCAGTGCGGCCGGGACAGGGGACTACGAGCAGTACTTC
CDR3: CASSAAGTGDYEQYF

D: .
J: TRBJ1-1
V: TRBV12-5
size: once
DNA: TGTGCTAGTGTTCGAGGGGGTTCGGACACTGAAGCTTTCTTT
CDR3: CASVRGGSDTEAFF

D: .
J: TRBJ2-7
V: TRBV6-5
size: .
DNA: TGTGCCAGCACCCCCCACGAGGGCAGCTCCTACGAGCAGTACTTC
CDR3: CASTPHEGSSYEQYF

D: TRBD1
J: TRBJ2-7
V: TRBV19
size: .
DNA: TGTGCCAGTGCCGGACAGGGAACCTACGAGCAGTACTTC
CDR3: CASAGQGTYEQYF